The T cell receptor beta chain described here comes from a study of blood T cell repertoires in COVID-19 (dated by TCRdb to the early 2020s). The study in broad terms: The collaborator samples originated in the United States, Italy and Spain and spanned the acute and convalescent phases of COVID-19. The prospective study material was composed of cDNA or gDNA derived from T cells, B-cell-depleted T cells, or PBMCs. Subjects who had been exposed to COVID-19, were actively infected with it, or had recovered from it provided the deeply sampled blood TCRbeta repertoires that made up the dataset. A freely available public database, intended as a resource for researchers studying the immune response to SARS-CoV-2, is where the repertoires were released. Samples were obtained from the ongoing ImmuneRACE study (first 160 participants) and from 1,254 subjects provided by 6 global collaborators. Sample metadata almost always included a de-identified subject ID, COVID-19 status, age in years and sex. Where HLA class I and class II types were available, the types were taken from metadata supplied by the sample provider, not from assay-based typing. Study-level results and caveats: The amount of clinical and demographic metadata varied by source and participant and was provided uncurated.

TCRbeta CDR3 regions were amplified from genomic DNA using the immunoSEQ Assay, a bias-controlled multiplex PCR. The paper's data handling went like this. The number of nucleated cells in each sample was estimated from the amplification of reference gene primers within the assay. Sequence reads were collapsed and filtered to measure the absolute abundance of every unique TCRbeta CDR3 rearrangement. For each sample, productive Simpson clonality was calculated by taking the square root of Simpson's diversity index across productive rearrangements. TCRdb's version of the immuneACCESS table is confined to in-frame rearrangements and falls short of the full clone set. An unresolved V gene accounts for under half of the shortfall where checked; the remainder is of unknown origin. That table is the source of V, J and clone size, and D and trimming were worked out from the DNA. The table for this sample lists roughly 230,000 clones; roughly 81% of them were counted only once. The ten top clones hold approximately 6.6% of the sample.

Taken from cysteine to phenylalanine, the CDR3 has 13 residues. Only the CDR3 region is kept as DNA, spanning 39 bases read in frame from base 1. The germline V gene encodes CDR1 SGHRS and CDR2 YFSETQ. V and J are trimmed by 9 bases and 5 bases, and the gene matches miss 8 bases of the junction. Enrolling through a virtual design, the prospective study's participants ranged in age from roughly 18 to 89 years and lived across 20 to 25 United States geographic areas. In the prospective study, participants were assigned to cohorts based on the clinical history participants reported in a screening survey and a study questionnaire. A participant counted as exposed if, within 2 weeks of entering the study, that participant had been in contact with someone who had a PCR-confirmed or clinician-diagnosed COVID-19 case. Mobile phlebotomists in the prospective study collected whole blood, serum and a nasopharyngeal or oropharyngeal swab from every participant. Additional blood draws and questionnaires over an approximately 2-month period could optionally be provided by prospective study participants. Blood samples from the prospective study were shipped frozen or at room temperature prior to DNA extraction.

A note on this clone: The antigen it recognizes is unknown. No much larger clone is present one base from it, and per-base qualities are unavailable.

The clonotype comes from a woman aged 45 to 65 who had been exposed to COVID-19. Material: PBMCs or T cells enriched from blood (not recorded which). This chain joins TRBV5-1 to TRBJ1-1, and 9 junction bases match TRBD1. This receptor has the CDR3 CATRTGEGTEAFF. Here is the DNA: TGCGCCACCAGGACAGGGGAGGGAACTGAAGCTTTCTTT.